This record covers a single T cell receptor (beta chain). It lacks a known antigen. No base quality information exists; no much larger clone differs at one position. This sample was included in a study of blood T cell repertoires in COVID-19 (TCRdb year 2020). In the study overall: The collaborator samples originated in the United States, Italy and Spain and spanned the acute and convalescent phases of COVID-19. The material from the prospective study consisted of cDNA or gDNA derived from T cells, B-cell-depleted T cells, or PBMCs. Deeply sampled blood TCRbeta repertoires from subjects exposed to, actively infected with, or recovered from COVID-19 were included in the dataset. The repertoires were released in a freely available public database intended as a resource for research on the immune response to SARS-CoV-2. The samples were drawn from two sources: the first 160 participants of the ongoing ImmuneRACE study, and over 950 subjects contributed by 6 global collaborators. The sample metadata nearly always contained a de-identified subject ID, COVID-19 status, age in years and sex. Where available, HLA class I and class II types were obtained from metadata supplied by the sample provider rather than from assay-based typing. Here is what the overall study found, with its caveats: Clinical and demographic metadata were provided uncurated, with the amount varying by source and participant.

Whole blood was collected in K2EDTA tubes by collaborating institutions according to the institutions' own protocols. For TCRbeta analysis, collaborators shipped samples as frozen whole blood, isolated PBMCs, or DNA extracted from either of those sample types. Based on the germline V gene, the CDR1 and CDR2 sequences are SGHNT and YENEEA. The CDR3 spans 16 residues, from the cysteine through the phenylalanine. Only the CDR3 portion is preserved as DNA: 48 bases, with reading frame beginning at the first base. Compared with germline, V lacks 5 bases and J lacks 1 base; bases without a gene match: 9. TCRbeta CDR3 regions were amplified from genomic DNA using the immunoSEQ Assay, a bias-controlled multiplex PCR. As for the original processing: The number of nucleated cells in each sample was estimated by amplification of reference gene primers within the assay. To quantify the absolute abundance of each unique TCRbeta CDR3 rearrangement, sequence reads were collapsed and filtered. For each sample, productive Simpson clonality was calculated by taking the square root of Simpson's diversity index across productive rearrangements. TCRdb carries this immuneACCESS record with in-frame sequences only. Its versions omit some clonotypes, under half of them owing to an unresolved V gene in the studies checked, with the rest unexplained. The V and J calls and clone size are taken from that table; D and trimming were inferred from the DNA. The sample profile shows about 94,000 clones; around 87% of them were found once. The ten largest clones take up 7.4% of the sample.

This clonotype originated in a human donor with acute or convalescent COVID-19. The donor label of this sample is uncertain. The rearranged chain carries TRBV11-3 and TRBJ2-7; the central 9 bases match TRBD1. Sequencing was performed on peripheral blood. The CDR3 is CASSHILGTGSYEQYF. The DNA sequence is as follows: TGTGCCAGCAGCCACATCCTCGGGACAGGGTCCTACGAGCAGTACTTC.